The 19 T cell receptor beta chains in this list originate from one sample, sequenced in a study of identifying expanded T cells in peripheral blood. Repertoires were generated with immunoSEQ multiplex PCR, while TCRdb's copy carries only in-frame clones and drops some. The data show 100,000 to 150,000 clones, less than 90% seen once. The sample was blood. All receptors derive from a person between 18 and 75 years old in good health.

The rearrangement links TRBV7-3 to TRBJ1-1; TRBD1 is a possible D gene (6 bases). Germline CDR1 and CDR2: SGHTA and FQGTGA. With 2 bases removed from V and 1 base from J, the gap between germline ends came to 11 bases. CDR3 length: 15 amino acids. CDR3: CASSLGSQGNTEAFF. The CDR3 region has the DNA TGTGCCAGCAGCTTAGGATCACAGGGGAACACTGAAGCTTTCTTT.

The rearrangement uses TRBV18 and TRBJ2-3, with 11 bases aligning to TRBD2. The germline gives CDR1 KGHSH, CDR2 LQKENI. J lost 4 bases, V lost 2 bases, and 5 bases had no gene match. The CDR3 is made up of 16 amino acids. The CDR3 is CASSPVLAGGSDTQYF. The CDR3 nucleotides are TGTGCCAGCTCACCAGTCCTAGCGGGAGGTTCAGATACGCAGTATTTT.

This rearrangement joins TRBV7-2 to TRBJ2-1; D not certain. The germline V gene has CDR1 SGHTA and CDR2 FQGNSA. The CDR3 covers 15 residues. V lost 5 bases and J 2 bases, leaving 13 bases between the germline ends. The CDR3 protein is CASSPNSFPYNEQFF. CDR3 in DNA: TGTGCCAGCAGCCCCAACAGCTTCCCCTACAATGAGCAGTTCTTC.

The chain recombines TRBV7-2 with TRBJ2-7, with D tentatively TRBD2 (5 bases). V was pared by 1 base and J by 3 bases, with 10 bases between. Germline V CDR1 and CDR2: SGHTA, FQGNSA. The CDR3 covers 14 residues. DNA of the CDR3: TGTGCCAGCAGCTTAGGATTCAGCGGCTACGAGCAGTACTTC. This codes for CASSLGFSGYEQYF.

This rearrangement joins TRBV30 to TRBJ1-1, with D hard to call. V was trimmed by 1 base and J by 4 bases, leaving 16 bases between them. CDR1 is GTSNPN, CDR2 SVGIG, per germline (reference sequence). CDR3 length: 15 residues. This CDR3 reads CAWSADSISITEAFF. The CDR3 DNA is TGTGCCTGGAGTGCGGACTCGATTTCGATCACTGAAGCTTTCTTT.

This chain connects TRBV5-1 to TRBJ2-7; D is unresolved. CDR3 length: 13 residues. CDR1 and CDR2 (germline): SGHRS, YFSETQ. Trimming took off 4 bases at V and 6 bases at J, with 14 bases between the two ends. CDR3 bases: TGCGCCAGCAGCATGGGGTGGACCTTCGAGCAGTACTTC. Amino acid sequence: CASSMGWTFEQYF.

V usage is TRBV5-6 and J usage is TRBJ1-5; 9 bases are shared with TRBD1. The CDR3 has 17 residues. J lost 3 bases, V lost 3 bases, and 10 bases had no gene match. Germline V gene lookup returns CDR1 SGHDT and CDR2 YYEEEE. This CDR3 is CASSSYRTGAFNQPQHF. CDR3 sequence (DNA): TGTGCCAGCAGCTCGTACAGGACAGGGGCCTTCAATCAGCCCCAGCATTTT.

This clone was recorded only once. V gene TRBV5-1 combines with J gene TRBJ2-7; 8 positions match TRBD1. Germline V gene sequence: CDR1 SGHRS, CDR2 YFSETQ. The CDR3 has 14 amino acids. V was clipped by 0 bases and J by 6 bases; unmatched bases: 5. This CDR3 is CASSLDRGEAEQYF. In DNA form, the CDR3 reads TGCGCCAGCAGCTTGGACAGGGGGGAAGCCGAGCAGTACTTC.

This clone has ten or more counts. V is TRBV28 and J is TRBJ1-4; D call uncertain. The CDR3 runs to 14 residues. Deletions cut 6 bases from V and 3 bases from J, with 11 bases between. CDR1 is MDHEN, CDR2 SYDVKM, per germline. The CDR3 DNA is TGTGCCAGCAGACCGACGGGGTCTAATGAAAAACTGTTTTTT. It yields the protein CASRPTGSNEKLFF.

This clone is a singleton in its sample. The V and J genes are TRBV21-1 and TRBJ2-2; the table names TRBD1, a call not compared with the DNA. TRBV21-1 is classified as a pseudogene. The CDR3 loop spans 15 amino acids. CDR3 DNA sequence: TGTGCCAGCAGCAACAACAGCACAGAGCCCGGGGAGCTGTTTTTT. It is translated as CASSNNSTEPGELFF.

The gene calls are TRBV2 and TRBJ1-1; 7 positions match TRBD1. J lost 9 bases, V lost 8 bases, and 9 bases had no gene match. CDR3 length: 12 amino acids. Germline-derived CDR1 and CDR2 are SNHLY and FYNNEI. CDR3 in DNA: TGTGCCAGCGATAGGGGGCAGCGTCAAGCTTTCTTT. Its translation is CASDRGQRQAFF.

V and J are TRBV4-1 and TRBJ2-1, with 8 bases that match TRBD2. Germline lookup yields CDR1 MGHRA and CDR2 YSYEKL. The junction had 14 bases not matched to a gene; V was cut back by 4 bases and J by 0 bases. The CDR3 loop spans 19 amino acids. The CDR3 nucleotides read TGCGCCAGCAGCCCACTAGCGGAAAAAAATATATTCTCCTACAATGAGCAGTTCTTC. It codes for CASSPLAEKNIFSYNEQFF.

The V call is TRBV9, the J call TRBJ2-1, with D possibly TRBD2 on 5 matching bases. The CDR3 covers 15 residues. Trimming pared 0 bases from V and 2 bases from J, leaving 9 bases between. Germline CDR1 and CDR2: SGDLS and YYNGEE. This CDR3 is CASSVDDGTYNEQFF. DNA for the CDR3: TGTGCCAGCAGCGTAGATGACGGGACCTACAATGAGCAGTTCTTC.

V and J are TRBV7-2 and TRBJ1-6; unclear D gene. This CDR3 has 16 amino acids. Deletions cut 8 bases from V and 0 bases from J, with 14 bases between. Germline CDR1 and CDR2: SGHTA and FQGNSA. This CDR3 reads CASLGSGSSYNSPLHF. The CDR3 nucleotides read TGTGCCAGCTTGGGATCGGGAAGCTCCTATAATTCACCCCTCCACTTT.

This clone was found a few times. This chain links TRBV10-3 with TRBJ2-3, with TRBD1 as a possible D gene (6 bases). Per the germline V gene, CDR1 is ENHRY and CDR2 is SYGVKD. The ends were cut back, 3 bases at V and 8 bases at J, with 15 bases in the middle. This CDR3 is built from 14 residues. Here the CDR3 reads CAISEQGSSGTQYF. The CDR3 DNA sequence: TGTGCCATCAGTGAACAGGGTTCTTCCGGTACGCAGTATTTT.

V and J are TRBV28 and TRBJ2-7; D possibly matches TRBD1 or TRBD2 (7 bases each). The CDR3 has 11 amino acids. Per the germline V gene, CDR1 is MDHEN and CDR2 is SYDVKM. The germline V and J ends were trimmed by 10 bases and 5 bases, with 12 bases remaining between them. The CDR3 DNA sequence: TGTGCCACCCAGGGGGGGCACGAGCAGTACTTC. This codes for CATQGGHEQYF.

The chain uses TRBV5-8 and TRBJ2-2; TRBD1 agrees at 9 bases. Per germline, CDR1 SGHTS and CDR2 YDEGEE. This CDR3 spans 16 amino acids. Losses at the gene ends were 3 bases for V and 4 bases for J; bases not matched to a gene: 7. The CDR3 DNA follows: TGTGCCAGCAGCTGGGCGGGACAGGGTGTCACCGGGGAGCTGTTTTTT. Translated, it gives CASSWAGQGVTGELFF.

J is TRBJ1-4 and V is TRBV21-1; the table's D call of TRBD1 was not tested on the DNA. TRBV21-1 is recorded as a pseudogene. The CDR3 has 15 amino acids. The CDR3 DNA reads TGTGCCAGCAGAAACTCCCGGGACAGGGAGGAAAAACTGTTTTTT. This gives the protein CASRNSRDREEKLFF.

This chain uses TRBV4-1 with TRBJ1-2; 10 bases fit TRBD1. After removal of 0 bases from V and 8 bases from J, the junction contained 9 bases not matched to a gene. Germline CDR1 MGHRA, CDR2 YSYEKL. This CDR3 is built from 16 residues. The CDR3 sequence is CASSQDHGQGEYGYTF. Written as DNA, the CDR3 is TGCGCCAGCAGCCAAGATCATGGACAGGGGGAATACGGCTACACCTTC.